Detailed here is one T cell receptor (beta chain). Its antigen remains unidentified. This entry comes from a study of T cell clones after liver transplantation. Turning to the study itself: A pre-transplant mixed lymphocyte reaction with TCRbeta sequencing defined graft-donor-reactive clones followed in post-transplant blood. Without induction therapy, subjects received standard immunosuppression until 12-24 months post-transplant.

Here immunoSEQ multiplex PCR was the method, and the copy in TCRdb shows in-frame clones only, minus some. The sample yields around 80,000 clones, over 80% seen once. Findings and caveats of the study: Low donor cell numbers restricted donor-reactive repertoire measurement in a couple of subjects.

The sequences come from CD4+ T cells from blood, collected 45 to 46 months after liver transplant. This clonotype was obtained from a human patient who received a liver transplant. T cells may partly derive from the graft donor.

The CDR3 region has the DNA TGTGCCAGCAGCTTGGGCCCACAGGGAGCAAGAGAAAAACTGTTTTTT. Protein product: CASSLGPQGAREKLFF. The chain has TRBV5-4 and TRBJ1-4; perhaps TRBD1 as D (6 bases). The CDR3 runs to 16 residues. Deletions cut 0 bases from V and 8 bases from J, with 17 bases between. Germline loops: CDR1 SGHNT, CDR2 YYREEE (reference sequence).